This paragraph covers one T cell receptor (beta chain) sequence. Its antigen is currently not known. Per-base qualities were not stored, and no clone one base away is much larger. Using the deep immunoSEQ assay, multiplex PCR amplified TCR CDR3 regions from genomic DNA. Extracted genomic DNA from each cell subset was spread evenly across all wells of several immunoSEQ 96-well plates, with each plate serving as a replicate. For sorted subsets, each replicate PCR was loaded with roughly 200 ng genomic DNA, equivalent to approximately 27,000 T cell genomes. Purified libraries were quantified with a Qubit 3.0 fluorometer, sized on a Bioanalyzer 2100, and re-quantified with the KAPA Library Quantification kit. A separate single-read 150-cycle Illumina NextSeq 550 flow cell was used to sequence each immunoSEQ 96-well plate. Per the authors' processing: The immunoSEQ output contained only junctional sequences without quality scores, so filtering could not match that applied to full-length reads. Sequences were annotated with PyIR, a Python wrapper for IgBLAST v1.9, using IMGT germline references to assign V/J genes and CDR3. Any read was removed if the V/J assignment was weak (E-value above 1e-6), the CDR3 was missing, or the read contained stop codons, out-of-frame junctions, or ambiguous translated residues. A V3J clonotype was defined by an identical inferred V gene, J gene, and CDR3 amino acid sequence. To compute the percentage overlap between repertoires, the number of shared unique clonotypes was divided by the size of the smaller repertoire. Three approaches were used to assess repertoire richness: RTK rarefaction, the Chao1 estimator, and Recon v2.1 estimates of unobserved clonotypes. Generation probabilities were computed with OLGA for all TCRbeta clonotypes obtained by the gDNA method from a few donors. Here the immuneACCESS table is served through TCRdb, limited to in-frame sequences with V and J called. Missing clones are a known gap in these copies; in checked studies unresolved V genes cover under half, and the rest lacks a known reason. That table gives V, J and clone size, and the DNA gave D and trimming. The sample includes about 1 million clones, with about three quarters observed a single time. The ten largest clones add up to approximately 1.5% of the sample.

These data are taken from a study of shared clonotypes between healthy human individuals (TCRdb year 2020). Broadly, across the study: A few men and a couple of women, aged 18 to 49 years, made up the cohort. Leukapheresis yielded between about 0.94 and 9.5 billion PBMCs per donor. Libraries were prepared and TCR repertoires were sequenced by different laboratories using diverse techniques, in order to increase sequencing depth and limit assay-specific biases. To estimate repertoire size and how much clonotype sharing occurs between individuals, the study deeply sequenced the blood TCR repertoires of a handful of healthy adults. For each donor, CD4 naive and CD4 memory were each run on three plates, CD8 naive on two plates, and CD8 memory on one plate.

The CDR3 covers 15 residues, taking in both the cysteine and the phenylalanine. The sequence is cut down to CDR3 DNA, 45 bases in frame from base 1. V and J are trimmed by 6 bases and 7 bases, and the gene matches miss 12 bases of the junction. Reading the germline V gene gives CDR1 SGHAT and CDR2 FQNNGV. General findings and caveats noted by the study authors: When several donors were compared, the shared fraction of clonotypes was about 5% for naive CD4, less than 4% for naive CD8, about 2.4% for memory CD4, and 0.35% to 0.4% for memory CD8. Sampling was limited to blood, and TCR repertoires in tissue likely differ from TCR repertoires in blood. Naive subsets generally had larger estimated clonotype richness than memory subsets. Based on pairwise subsampling, the degree of clonotype sharing among donors was expected to be affected by sequencing depth. Incomplete sequencing was indicated by rarefaction of sorted-subset datasets, despite the large sequencing depth. Compared with non-shared clonotypes, the clonotypes found in all four sorted-subset donors had higher generation probabilities. Because the study included a small number of donors, the genetic and exposure-history diversity represented was limited.

The donors were healthy, HIV-negative adults who had no recently reported acute infections or vaccinations. Every donor was a Caucasian adult residing in Nashville, Tennessee, USA. CD4+ T cells were enriched by magnetic negative selection; naive cells were then positively selected on CD45RA, and the negative fraction formed the memory subset. After blood collection by leukapheresis, PBMCs were isolated using Ficoll-Histopaque density gradient centrifugation and then cryopreserved in the vapor phase of liquid nitrogen. Analytical flow cytometry was used to check the purity and quantity of every magnetically sorted T cell population. Genomic DNA was isolated from each sorted fraction and quantified by UV absorbance on a Nanodrop 2000c.

The sequence was obtained from a man aged 18 to 29 in good health. The rearrangement joined TRBV11-2 to TRBJ2-1; TRBD2 aligns with 7 central bases. The specimen was memory CD4+ T cells sorted from blood. The cell subset or site label for this specimen denotes: CD45RA-negative fraction. The CDR3 has the sequence CASRGMAGDGNEQFF. The DNA is as follows: TGTGCCAGCAGGGGAATGGCGGGGGACGGGAATGAGCAGTTCTTC.